Listed below are T cell receptor beta chains from one sample, sequenced in a study of shared clonotypes between healthy human individuals. This table comes from immunoSEQ multiplex PCR, and its TCRdb copy is limited to in-frame clones, with some not included. The data contain approximately 2.3 million clones, roughly 93% of them singletons. Sequencing was performed on naive CD4+ T cells from PBMCs. These receptor sequences come from a man aged 18 to 29 in good health. Some clones in this sample may be carry-over from other donors' samples. CDR3s include the opening cysteine and the closing phenylalanine or tryptophan. Each record gives: V gene, J gene, clone size, D gene, CDR3 DNA, CDR3 protein. The D gene is left open where the match is weak. Not every row has a clone size; where given, it reads once, few, many or a size class.

TRBV7-2	TRBJ1-4	NA	NA	TGTGCCAGCAGCTTATCTTCCGGAAATGAAAAACTGTTTTTT	CASSLSSGNEKLFF
TRBV5-1	TRBJ2-5	few	NA	TGCGCCAGCAGCTTGGATCCAGGGTCAGAGACCCAGTACTTC	CASSLDPGSETQYF
TRBV5-5	TRBJ2-7	once	TRBD2	TGTGCCAGCAGCTTAATGGGACTAGCATCCTACGAGCAGTACTTC	CASSLMGLASYEQYF
TRBV28	TRBJ2-7	NA	TRBD2	TGTGCCACCGGGACTAGCGGGAGTAGAGACGAGCAGTACTTC	CATGTSGSRDEQYF
TRBV29-1	TRBJ2-1	NA	TRBD2	TGCAGCGTTGACCCCCAGGGACTAGCGGGAGGATCTCGGGACAATGAGCAGTTCTTC	CSVDPQGLAGGSRDNEQFF
TRBV30	TRBJ2-7	NA	NA	TGTGCCTGGGGCAGGGGAAGGTACGAGCAGTACTTC	CAWGRGRYEQYF
TRBV5-4	TRBJ2-1	once	NA	TGTGCCAGCAGCTGGACAGCCAACTCCTACAATGAGCAGTTCTTC	CASSWTANSYNEQFF
TRBV7-2	TRBJ1-3	NA	NA	TGTGCCAGCATCAAGAACTTGGGGCTTGGAGGAAACACCATATATTTT	CASIKNLGLGGNTIYF
TRBV18	TRBJ2-2	NA	TRBD1	TGTGCCAGCTCACTGTTTAGGGGACAGGAGAATCCCGGGGAGCTGTTTTTT	CASSLFRGQENPGELFF
TRBV7-3	TRBJ2-1	NA	TRBD2	TGTGCCAGCAGCGGATCTCTACTAGCGGGGATCTTGTTCTTC	CASSGSLLAGILFF
TRBV7-2	TRBJ2-3	NA	TRBD2	TGTGCCAGCAGCTCCAAGGGGACTAGTCCTACTTCCACAGATACGCAGTATTTT	CASSSKGTSPTSTDTQYF
TRBV5-1	TRBJ1-1	NA	NA	TGCGCCAGCAGCTTGGAACAGGGCTATGCTGAAGCTTTCTTT	CASSLEQGYAEAFF
TRBV6-4	TRBJ1-4	once	NA	TGTGCCAGCAGTGACTCAGGGGGACCCAATGAAAAACTGTTTTTT	CASSDSGGPNEKLFF
TRBV4-1	TRBJ1-3	NA	NA	TGCGCCAGCAGCCAGGGTCTCCGTCCGGGAAACACCATATATTTT	CASSQGLRPGNTIYF
TRBV4-2	TRBJ1-4	NA	TRBD1	TGTGCCAGCAGCCCAGGGACAGCTTATAATGAAAAACTGTTTTTT	CASSPGTAYNEKLFF
TRBV28	TRBJ1-5	NA	NA	TGTGCCAGCAGTTGGACACGTCTCCACCAGCCCCAGCATTTT	CASSWTRLHQPQHF